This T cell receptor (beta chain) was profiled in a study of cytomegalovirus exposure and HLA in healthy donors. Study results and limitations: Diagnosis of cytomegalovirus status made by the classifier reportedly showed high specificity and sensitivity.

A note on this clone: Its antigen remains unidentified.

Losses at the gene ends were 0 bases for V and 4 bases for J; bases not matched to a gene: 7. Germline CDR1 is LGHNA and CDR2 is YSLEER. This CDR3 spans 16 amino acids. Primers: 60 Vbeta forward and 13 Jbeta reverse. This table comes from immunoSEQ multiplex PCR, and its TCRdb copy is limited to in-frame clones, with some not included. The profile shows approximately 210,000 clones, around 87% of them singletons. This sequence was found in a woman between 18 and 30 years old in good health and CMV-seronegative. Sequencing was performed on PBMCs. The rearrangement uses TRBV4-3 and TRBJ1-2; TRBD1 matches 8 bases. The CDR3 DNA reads TGCGCCAGCAGCCAAGACAGAGGACAGGGCAGCTATGGCTACACCTTC. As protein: CASSQDRGQGSYGYTF.